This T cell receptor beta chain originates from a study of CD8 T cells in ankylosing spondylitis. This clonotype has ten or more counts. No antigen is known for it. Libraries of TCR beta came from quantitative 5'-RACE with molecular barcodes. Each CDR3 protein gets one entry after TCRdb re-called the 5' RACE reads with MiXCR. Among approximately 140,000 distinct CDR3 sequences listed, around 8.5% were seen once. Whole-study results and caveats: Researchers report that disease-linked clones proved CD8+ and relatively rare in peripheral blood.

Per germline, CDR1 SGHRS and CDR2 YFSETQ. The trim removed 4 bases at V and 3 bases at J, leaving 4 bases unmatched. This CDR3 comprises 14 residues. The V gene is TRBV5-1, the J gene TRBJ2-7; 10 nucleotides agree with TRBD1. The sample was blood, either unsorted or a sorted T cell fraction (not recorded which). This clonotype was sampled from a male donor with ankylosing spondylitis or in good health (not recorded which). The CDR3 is CASSRDRGYYEQYF. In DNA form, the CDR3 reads TGCGCCAGCAGCCGGGACAGGGGTTACTACGAGCAGTACTTC.